The clone carrying this T cell receptor beta chain was observed a handful of times. The antigen remains unidentified. As the method for making TCR beta libraries, quantitative 5'-RACE with molecular barcodes was used. TCRdb fed the 5' RACE reads into MiXCR, producing one record per CDR3 protein. The sample has hundreds of thousands of distinct CDR3 sequences; roughly 13% are singletons. The data derive from a study of CD8 T cells in ankylosing spondylitis. Trimming pared 2 bases from V and 1 base from J, leaving 16 bases between. CDR1 is DFQATT and CDR2 is SNEGSKA in the germline V gene (reference sequence). The CDR3 totals 16 residues. Findings and limits, study-wide: Earlier reports found some motif variants in synovial fluid and blood in reactive arthritis. A TCR beta motif of about 8 highly homologous variants appeared characteristic of ankylosing spondylitis blood.

V gene TRBV20-1 combines with J gene TRBJ2-3, with TRBD1 as a possible D gene (5 bases). What was sequenced was blood, either unsorted or a sorted T cell fraction (not recorded which). This receptor was taken from a male donor with ankylosing spondylitis. In nucleotides, the CDR3 is TGCAGTGCTAGACCGTACCGACAGTTTGGCACAGATACGCAGTATTTT. Translating it yields CSARPYRQFGTDTQYF.